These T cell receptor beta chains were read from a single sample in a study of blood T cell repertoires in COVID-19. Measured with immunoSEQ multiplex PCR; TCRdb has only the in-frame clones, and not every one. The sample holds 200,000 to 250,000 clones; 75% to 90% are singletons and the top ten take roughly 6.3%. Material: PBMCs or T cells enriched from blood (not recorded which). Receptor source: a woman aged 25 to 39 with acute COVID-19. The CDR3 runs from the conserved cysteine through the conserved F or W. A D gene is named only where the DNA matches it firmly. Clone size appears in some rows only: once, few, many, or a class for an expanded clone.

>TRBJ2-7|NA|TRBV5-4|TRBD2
CASSPLAGGHEQYF
TGTGCCAGCAGCCCCTTAGCGGGAGGCCACGAGCAGTACTTC
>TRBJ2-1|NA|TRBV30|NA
CAWSINEQFF
TGTGCCTGGAGTATAAATGAGCAGTTCTTC
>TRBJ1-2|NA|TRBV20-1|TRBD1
CSASTARQGRGNYGYTF
TGCAGTGCCAGTACCGCCAGACAGGGAAGGGGGAACTATGGCTACACCTTC
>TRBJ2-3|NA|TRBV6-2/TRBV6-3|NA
CASSSSTDTQYF
TGTGCCAGCAGCTCTAGCACAGATACGCAGTATTTT
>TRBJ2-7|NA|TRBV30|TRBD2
CAWSAPRVLAGPYEQYF
TGTGCCTGGAGCGCACCTCGGGTCCTAGCGGGTCCCTACGAGCAGTACTTC
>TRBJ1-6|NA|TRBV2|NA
CASRGMADSPTVYNSPLHF
TGTGCCAGCAGAGGAATGGCAGACAGTCCGACGGTTTATAATTCACCCCTCCACTTT
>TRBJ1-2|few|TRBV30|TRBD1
CAWEQGLFYGYTF
TGTGCCTGGGAACAGGGGTTATTCTATGGCTACACCTTC
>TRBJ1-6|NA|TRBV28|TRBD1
CASSLTGDNSPLHF
TGTGCCAGCAGTCTCACAGGGGATAATTCACCCCTCCACTTT
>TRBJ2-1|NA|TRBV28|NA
CASSFSSPGFSYNEQFF
TGTGCCAGCAGTTTCTCGTCGCCAGGCTTCTCCTACAATGAGCAGTTCTTC
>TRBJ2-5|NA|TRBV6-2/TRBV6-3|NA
CASSPGGRQETQYF
TGTGCCAGCAGTCCCGGAGGCCGCCAAGAGACCCAGTACTTC
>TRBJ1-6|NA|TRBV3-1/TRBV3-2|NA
CASSQVGRGGSPLHF
TGTGCCAGCAGCCAAGTGGGGAGGGGAGGATCACCCCTCCACTTT
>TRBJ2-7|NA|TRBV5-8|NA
CASSLDPGSYEQYF
TGTGCCAGCAGCTTGGACCCAGGCTCCTACGAGCAGTACTTC
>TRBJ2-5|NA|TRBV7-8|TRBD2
CASSSGLAGGGRETQYF
TGTGCCAGCAGCTCGGGACTAGCGGGAGGTGGGCGAGAGACCCAGTACTTC
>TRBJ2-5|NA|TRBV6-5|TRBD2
CASRLTGGPETQYF
TGTGCCAGCAGGCTCACGGGGGGGCCGGAGACCCAGTACTTC
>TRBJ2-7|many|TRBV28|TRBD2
CASSLELAGQDYEQYF
TGTGCCAGCAGTTTAGAACTAGCGGGCCAAGACTACGAGCAGTACTTC
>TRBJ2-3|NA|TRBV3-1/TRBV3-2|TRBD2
CASRPRLAEGTDTQYF
TGTGCCAGCAGACCCAGACTAGCGGAGGGCACAGATACGCAGTATTTT
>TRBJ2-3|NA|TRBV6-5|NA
CASSYSTPGADTQYF
TGTGCCAGCAGTTACTCCACCCCAGGGGCAGATACGCAGTATTTT
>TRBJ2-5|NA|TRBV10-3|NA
CATSGRTQETQYF
TGTGCCACCTCGGGTCGGACTCAAGAGACCCAGTACTTC
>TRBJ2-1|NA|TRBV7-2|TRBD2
CASSLEGGRAIGYNEQFF
TGTGCCAGCAGCTTAGAGGGAGGGAGGGCCATTGGGTACAATGAGCAGTTCTTC
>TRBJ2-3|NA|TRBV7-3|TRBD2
CASSLGIAGGRADTQYF
TGTGCCAGCAGCTTAGGGATAGCGGGGGGCCGGGCAGATACGCAGTATTTT
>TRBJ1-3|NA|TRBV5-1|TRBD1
CASSRGQGSAGNTIYF
TGCGCCAGCAGCAGGGGACAGGGTTCAGCTGGAAACACCATATATTTT
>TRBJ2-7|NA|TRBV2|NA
CASSVRGSYEQYF
TGTGCCAGCAGTGTCAGGGGCTCCTACGAGCAGTACTTC
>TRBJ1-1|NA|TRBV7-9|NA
CASQDPPFTEAFF
TGTGCCAGCCAGGATCCACCCTTCACTGAAGCTTTCTTT
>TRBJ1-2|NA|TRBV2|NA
CASRSTFYGYTF
TGTGCCAGCAGGAGCACCTTCTATGGCTACACCTTC
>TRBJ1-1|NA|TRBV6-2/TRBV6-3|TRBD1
CASSSQDRAEDTEAFF
TGTGCCAGCAGTTCCCAGGACAGGGCTGAGGACACTGAAGCTTTCTTT
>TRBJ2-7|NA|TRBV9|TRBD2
CASSVGTSGSTEQYF
TGTGCCAGCAGCGTCGGGACTAGCGGGAGCACCGAGCAGTACTTC
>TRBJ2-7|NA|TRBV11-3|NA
CASSYRGQYEQYF
TGTGCCAGCAGCTACCGAGGGCAGTACGAGCAGTACTTC
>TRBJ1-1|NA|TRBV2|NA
CASRPRQNTEAFF
TGTGCCAGCAGGCCCCGACAGAACACTGAAGCTTTCTTT
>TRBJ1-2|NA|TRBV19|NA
CASSIDHRNYGYTF
TGTGCCAGTAGTATAGATCACCGGAACTATGGCTACACCTTC
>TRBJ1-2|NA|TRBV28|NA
CASSRGAGSNYGYTF
TGTGCCAGCTCAAGAGGAGCGGGTAGTAACTATGGCTACACCTTC
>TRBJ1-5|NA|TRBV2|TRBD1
CASSAGQGRHQPQHF
TGTGCCAGCAGTGCCGGACAGGGGCGGCATCAGCCCCAGCATTTT
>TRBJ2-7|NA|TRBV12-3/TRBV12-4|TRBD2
CASRLAGVNEQYF
TGTGCCAGCAGACTAGCGGGAGTGAACGAGCAGTACTTC
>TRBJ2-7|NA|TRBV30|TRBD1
CAWNPGQGTYEQYF
TGTGCCTGGAACCCGGGACAGGGCACCTACGAGCAGTACTTC
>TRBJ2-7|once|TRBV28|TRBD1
CASILGQGAYEQYF
TGTGCCAGCATCCTGGGACAGGGGGCCTACGAGCAGTACTTC
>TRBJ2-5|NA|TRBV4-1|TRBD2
CASSQGLGETQYF
TGCGCCAGCAGCCAGGGACTAGGAGAAACCCAGTACTTC
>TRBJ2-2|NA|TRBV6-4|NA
CASSAGGELFF
TGTGCCAGCAGTGCAGGCGGGGAGCTGTTTTTT
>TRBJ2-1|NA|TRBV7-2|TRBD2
CAIQPGLPHDEQFF
TGTGCCATTCAACCGGGACTACCTCACGACGAGCAGTTCTTC
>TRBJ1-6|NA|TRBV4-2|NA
CASSQEPRRVQDSPLHF
TGTGCCAGCAGCCAAGAACCCCGGCGGGTCCAGGATTCACCCCTCCACTTT
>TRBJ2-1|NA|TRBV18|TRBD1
CASSMGQGPINEQFF
TGTGCCAGCTCAATGGGACAGGGCCCTATTAATGAGCAGTTCTTC
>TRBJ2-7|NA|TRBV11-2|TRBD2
CASRLGLADPYEQYF
TGTGCCAGCAGACTCGGACTAGCGGACCCCTACGAGCAGTACTTC
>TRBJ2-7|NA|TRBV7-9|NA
CASSLATRDMDEQYF
TGTGCCAGCAGCTTAGCGACTAGGGATATGGACGAGCAGTACTTC
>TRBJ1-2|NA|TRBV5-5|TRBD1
CASREIQGSYGYTF
TGTGCCAGCAGAGAGATACAGGGGTCCTATGGCTACACCTTC
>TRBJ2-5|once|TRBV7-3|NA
CASSKYPLRQETQYF
TGTGCCAGCAGCAAATACCCCCTGCGGCAAGAGACCCAGTACTTC
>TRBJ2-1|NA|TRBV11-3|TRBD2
CASSSVGTSENNEQFF
TGTGCCAGCAGCTCAGTCGGGACTAGCGAAAACAATGAGCAGTTCTTC
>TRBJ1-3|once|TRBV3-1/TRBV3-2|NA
CASSQGASSGNTIYF
TGTGCCAGCAGCCAAGGAGCGAGCTCTGGAAACACCATATATTTT
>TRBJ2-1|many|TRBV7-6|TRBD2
CASSGYGTSGGTRSYNEQFF
TGTGCCAGCAGCGGGTATGGGACTAGCGGGGGGACCCGCTCCTACAATGAGCAGTTCTTC
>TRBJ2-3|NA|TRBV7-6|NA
CASSLVRDLSTDTQYF
TGTGCCAGCAGCTTAGTTAGGGACTTAAGCACAGATACGCAGTATTTT
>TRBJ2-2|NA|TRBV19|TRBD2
CASSIIGLAGGSGSGELFF
TGTGCCAGTAGTATAATTGGTCTAGCGGGGGGTTCGGGCTCCGGGGAGCTGTTTTTT
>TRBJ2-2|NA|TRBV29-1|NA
CSVGQATNTGELFF
TGCAGCGTTGGACAGGCCACGAACACCGGGGAGCTGTTTTTT
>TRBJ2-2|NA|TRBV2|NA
CASSERLRSTGELFF
TGTGCCAGCAGTGAGCGACTAAGGAGCACCGGGGAGCTGTTTTTT
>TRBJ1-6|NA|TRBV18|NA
CASSLANSPLHF
TGTGCCAGCTCACTGGCTAATTCACCCCTCCACTTT
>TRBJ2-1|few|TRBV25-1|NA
CASSGTPWNEQFF
TGTGCCAGCAGTGGGACACCCTGGAATGAGCAGTTCTTC
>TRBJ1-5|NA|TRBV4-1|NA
CASSQDQAGTEPQHF
TGCGCCAGCAGCCAAGATCAGGCAGGGACTGAGCCCCAGCATTTT
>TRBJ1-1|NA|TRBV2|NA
CASRGAWTVRDTEAFF
TGTGCCAGCAGGGGGGCGTGGACAGTGAGGGACACTGAAGCTTTCTTT
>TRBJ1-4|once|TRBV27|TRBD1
CASSLGGTGVRKLFF
TGTGCCAGCAGTTTAGGGGGGACAGGGGTTAGAAAACTGTTTTTT